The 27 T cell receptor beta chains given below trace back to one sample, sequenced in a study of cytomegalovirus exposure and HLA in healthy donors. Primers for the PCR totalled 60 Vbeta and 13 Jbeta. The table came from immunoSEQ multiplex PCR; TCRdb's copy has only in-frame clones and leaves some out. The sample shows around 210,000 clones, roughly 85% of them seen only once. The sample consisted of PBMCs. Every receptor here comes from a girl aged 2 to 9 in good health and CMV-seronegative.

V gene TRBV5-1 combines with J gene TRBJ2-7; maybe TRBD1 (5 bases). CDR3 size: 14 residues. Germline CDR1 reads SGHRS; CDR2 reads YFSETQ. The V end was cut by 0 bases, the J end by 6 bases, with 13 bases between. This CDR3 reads CASSLAAGRGEQYF. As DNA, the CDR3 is TGCGCCAGCAGCTTGGCCGCAGGGCGCGGCGAGCAGTACTTC.

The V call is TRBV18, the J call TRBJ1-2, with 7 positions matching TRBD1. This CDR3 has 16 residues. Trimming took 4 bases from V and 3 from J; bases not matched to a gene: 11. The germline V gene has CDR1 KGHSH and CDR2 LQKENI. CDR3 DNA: TGTGCCAGCTCACTGTTATCTAGACAGGGCTACTATGGCTACACCTTC. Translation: CASSLLSRQGYYGYTF.

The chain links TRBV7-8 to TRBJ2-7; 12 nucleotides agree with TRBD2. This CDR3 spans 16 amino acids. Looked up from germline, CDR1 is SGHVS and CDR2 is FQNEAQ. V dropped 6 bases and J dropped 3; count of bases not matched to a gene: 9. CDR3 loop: CASSTQMGLAGYEQYF. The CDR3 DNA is TGTGCCAGCAGTACCCAAATGGGACTAGCGGGCTACGAGCAGTACTTC.

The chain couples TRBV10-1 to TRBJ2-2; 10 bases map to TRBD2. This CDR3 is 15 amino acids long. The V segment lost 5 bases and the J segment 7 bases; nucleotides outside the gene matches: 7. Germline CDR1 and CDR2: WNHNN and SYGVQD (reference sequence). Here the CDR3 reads CASSPSGRANGELFF. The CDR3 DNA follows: TGCGCCAGCAGTCCGAGCGGGAGGGCCAACGGGGAGCTGTTTTTT.

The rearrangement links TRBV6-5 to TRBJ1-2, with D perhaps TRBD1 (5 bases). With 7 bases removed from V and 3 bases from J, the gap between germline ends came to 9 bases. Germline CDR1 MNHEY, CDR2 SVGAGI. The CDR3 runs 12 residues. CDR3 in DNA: TGTGCCAGCACGGTGACAGACTATGGCTACACCTTC. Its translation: CASTVTDYGYTF.

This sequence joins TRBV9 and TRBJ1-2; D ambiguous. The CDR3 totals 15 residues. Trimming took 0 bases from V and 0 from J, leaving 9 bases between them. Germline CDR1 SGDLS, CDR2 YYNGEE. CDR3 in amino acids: CASSVGAIANYGYTF. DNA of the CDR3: TGTGCCAGCAGCGTAGGAGCCATAGCTAACTATGGCTACACCTTC.

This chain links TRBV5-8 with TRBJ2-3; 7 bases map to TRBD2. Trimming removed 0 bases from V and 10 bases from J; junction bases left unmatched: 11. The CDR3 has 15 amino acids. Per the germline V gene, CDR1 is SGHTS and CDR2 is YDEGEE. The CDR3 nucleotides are TGTGCCAGCAGCTTGGCCGGGGGACTACCCGGTGCGCAGTATTTT. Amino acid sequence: CASSLAGGLPGAQYF.

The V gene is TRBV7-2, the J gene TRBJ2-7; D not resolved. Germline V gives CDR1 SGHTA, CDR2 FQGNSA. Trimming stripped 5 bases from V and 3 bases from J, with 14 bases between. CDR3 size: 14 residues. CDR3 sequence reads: CASSPSSVSYEQYF. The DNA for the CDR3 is TGTGCCAGCAGCCCCTCGTCGGTTAGCTACGAGCAGTACTTC.

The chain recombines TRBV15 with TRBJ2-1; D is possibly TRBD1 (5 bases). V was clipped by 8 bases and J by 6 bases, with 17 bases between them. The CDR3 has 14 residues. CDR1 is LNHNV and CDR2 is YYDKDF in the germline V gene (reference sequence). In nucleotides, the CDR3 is TGTGCCACCGGGGCAGGTAAGGGCTTCAATGAGCAGTTCTTC. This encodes CATGAGKGFNEQFF.

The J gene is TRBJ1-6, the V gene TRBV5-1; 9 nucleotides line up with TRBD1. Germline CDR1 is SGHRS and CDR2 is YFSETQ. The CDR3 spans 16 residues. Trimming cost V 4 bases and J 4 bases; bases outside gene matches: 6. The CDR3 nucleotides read TGCGCCAGCAGCCCGGACAGGGGCCGTTATAATTCACCCCTCCACTTT. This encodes CASSPDRGRYNSPLHF.

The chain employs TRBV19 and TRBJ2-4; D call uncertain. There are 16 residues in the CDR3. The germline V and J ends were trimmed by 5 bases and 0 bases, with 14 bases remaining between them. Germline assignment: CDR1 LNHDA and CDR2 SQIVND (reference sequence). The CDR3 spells CASSPPARLAKNIQYF. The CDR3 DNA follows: TGTGCCAGTAGTCCCCCGGCACGACTAGCCAAAAACATTCAGTACTTC.

Written as DNA, the CDR3 is TGTGCCAGCAGCTTGTCGGGAGCGCGCGGCACAGATACGCAGTATTTT. Translation: CASSLSGARGTDTQYF. The chain combines TRBV7-3 with TRBJ2-3; the D gene is possibly TRBD2 (6 bases). Trimming pared 3 bases from V and 1 base from J, leaving 14 bases between. The CDR3 is 16 residues long. Germline CDR1 and CDR2: SGHTA and FQGTGA. The full variable domain, in which reference TRBV7-3 and TRBJ2-3 provide the parts outside the CDR3, is GAGVSQTPSNKVTEKGKYVELRCDPISGHTALYWYRQSLGQGPEFLIYFQGTGAADDSGLPNDRFFAVRPEGSVSTLKIQRTERGDSAVYLCASSLSGARGTDTQYFGPGTRLTVL.

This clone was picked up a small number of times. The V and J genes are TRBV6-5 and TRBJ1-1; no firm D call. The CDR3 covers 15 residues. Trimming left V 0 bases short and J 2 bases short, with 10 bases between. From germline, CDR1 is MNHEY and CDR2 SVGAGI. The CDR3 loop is CASSYSYGSNTEAFF. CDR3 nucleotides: TGTGCCAGCAGTTACTCATACGGGAGCAACACTGAAGCTTTCTTT.

CDR3 protein: CAISSSRGKKTQYF. As DNA, the CDR3 is TGTGCCATCAGTTCCTCGCGGGGGAAAAAGACCCAGTACTTC. The chain joins TRBV10-3 to TRBJ2-5; the match to TRBD2 covers 7 bases. CDR3 length: 14 residues. The V and J ends lost 5 bases and 6 bases, in that order; junction bases with no gene match: 9. Per germline, CDR1 ENHRY and CDR2 SYGVKD.

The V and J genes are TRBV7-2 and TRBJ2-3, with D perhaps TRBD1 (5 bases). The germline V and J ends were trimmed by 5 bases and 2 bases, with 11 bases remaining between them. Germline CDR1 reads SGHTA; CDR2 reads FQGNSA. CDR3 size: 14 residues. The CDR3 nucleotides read TGTGCCAGCAGCCAGGACACCGCCACAGATACGCAGTATTTT. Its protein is CASSQDTATDTQYF.

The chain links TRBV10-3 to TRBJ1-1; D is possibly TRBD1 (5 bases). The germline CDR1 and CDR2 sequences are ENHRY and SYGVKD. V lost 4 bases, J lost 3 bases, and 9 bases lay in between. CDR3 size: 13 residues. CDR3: CAISGDLHTEAFF. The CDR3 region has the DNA TGTGCCATCAGTGGGGACTTGCACACTGAAGCTTTCTTT.

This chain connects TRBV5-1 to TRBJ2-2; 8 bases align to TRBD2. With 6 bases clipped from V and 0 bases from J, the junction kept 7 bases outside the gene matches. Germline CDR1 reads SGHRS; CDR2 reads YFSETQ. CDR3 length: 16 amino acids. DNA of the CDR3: TGCGCCAGCAAATCAACTAGCGGACCGAACACCGGGGAGCTGTTTTTT. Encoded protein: CASKSTSGPNTGELFF.

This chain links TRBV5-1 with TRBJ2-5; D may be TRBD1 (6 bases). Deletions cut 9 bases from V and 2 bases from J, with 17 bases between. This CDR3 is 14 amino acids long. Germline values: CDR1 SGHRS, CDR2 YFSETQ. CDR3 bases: TGCGCCACCAAGCAGGGGACCCCTCAAGAGACCCAGTACTTC. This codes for CATKQGTPQETQYF.

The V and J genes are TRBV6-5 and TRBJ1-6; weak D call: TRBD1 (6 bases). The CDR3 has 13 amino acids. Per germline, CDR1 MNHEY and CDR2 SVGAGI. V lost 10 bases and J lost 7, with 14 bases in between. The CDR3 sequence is CATQGTRNSPLHF. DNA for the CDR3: TGTGCCACCCAGGGGACGAGAAATTCACCCCTCCACTTT.

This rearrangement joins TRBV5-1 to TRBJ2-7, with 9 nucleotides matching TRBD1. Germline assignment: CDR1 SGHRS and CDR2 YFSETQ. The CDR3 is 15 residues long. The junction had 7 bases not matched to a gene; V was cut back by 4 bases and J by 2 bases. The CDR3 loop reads CASSQTGQGPYEQYF. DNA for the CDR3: TGCGCCAGCAGCCAAACGGGACAGGGACCCTACGAGCAGTACTTC.

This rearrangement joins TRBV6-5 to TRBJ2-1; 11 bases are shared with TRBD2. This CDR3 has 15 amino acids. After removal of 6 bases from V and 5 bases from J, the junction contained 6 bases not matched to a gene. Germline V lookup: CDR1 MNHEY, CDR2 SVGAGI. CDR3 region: CASSPLAGANNEQFF. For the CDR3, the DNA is TGTGCCAGCAGCCCACTAGCGGGAGCGAACAATGAGCAGTTCTTC.

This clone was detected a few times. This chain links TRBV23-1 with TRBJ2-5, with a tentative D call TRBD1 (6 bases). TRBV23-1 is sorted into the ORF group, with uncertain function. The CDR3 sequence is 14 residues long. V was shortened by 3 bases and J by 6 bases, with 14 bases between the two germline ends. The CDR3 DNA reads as TGCGCCAGCAGTCATTGTTGGGACACAAAGACCCAGTACTTC. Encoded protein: CASSHCWDTKTQYF.

CDR3 loop: CASSVGGSLSTDTQYF. In DNA form, the CDR3 reads TGTGCCAGCAGTGTTGGGGGGTCCCTCAGCACAGATACGCAGTATTTT. V and J are TRBV6-1 and TRBJ2-3; D possibly corresponds to TRBD2 (6 bases). The CDR3 loop spans 16 amino acids. The V end lost 4 bases, the J end lost 0 bases, and 14 bases lay between the germline ends. Germline CDR1 is MNHNS and CDR2 is SASEGT.

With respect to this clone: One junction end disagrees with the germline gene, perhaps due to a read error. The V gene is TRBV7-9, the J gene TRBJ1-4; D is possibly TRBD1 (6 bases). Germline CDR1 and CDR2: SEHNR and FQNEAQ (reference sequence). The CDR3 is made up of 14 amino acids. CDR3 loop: CSSSWDIANEKLFF. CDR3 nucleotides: TGTTCCAGCAGCTGGGACATTGCTAATGAAAAACTGTTTTTT.

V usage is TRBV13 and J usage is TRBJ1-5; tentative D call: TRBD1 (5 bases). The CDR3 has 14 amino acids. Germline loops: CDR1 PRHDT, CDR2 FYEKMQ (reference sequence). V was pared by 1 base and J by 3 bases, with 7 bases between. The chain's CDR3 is CASSLAGNNQPQHF. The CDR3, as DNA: TGTGCCAGCAGCTTAGCAGGGAACAATCAGCCCCAGCATTTT.

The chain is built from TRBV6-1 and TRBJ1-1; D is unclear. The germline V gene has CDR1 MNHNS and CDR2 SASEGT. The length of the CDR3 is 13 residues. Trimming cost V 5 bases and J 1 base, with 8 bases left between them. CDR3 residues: CASSHTRNTEAFF. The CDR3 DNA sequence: TGTGCCAGCAGTCATACACGGAACACTGAAGCTTTCTTT.

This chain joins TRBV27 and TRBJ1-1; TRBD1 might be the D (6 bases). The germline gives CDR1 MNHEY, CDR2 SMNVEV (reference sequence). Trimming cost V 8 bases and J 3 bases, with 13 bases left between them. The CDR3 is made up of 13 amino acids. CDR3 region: CASSRQVHTEAFF. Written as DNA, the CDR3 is TGTGCCAGCTCAAGACAGGTTCACACTGAAGCTTTCTTT.